This TCR beta chain came from a study of blood T cells in healthy people across ages. This clonotype was seen ten or more times. Its target is unknown. The use of a sample-barcoded 5' primer and a J-beta primer mix characterized a second PCR of roughly 7 to 12 cycles. MiXCR, run by TCRdb on the 5' RACE reads, gives a single entry per CDR3 protein. The data contain more than 800,000 distinct CDR3 sequences, roughly 26% of them seen just once; the ten biggest clones take up around 16%. In germline, CDR1 is MNHEY, CDR2 SMNVEV (reference sequence). The CDR3 length is 17 residues. J lost 1 base, V lost 8 bases, and 16 bases had no gene match. Findings and limits, study-wide: Unknown CMV status may confound age-related changes in expanded clones. Naive T cell percentage and TCR beta diversity correlated strongly.

The sequencing input was blood. The source is a woman of 80 years or more in good health. The gene calls are TRBV27 and TRBJ2-7; the match to TRBD2 covers 8 bases. The CDR3 spells CASYSIGLARGSYEQYF. For the CDR3, the DNA is TGTGCCAGCTATAGTATCGGACTAGCCCGTGGTTCCTACGAGCAGTACTTC.